In its sample, the clone carrying this T cell receptor beta chain was seen a few times. Its antigen is not known. Expressed TCRB transcripts were sequenced because the entire RNA isolate underwent reverse transcription. Profiled with immunoSEQ multiplex PCR; TCRdb holds only in-frame clones, not every one. The repertoire holds 300,000 to 350,000 clones, around 8% seen once, with approximately 0.47% in the top ten. This entry is derived from a study of beta chain features in type 1 diabetes. Study information: In all, around 100,000,000 sorted cells from all samples were analyzed.

Study-wide points: With patients and controls alike, PCR might favor shorter templates to an equal degree.

The CDR3 loop spans 13 amino acids. Germline CDR1 SGDLS, CDR2 YYNGEE. Between the trimmed V and J ends, which lost 2 bases and 9 bases, there was a span of 12 bases. Sequencing was done on a sample of central memory CD4+ T cells from blood. The receptor comes from a woman between 18 and 30 years old in good health. The J gene is TRBJ2-1, the V gene TRBV9, with D maybe TRBD2 (6 bases). In DNA, the CDR3 is TGTGCCAGCAGCGTCGACGCGGGGCGTGAGCAGTTCTTC. Translating gives CASSVDAGREQFF. Looking up the rest from reference TRBV9 and TRBJ2-1 gives the full variable domain: DSGVTQTPKHLITATGQRVTLRCSPRSGDLSVYWYQQSLDQGLQFLIQYYNGEERAKGNILERFSAQQFPDLHSELNLSSLELGDSALYFCASSVDAGREQFFGPGTRLTVL.